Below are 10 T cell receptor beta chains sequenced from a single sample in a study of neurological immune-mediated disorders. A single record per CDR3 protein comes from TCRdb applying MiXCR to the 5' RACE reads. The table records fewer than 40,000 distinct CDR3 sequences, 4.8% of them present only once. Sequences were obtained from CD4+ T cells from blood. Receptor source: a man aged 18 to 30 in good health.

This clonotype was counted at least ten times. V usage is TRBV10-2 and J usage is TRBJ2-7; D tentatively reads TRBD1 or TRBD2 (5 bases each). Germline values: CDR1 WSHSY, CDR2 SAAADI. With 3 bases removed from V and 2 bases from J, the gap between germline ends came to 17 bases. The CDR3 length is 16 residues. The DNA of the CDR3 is TGCGCCAGCAGTGATGGGAGTAATAGGGGAACCTACGAGCAGTACTTC. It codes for CASSDGSNRGTYEQYF.

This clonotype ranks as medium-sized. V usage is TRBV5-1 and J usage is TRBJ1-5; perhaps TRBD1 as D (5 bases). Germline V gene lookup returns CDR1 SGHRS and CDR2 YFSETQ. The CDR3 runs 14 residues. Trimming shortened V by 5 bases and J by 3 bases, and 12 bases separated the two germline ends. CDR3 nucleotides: TGCGCCAGCAGTTTAGGGGACCCCAATCAGCCCCAGCATTTT. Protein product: CASSLGDPNQPQHF.

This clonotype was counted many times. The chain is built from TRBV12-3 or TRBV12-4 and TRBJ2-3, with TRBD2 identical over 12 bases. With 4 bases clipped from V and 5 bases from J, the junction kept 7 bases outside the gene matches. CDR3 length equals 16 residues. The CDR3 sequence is CASSYSGLAGKDTQYF. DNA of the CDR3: TGTGCCAGCAGTTACTCCGGACTAGCGGGGAAAGATACGCAGTATTTT.

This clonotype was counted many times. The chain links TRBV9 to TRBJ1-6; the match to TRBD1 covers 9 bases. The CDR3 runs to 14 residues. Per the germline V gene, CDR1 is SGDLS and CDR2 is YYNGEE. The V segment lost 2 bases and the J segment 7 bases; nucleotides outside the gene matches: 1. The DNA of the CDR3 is TGTGCCAGCAGCGTCGGACAGGGGAATTCACCCCTCCACTTT. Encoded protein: CASSVGQGNSPLHF. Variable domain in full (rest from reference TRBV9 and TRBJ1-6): DSGVTQTPKHLITATGQRVTLRCSPRSGDLSVYWYQQSLDQGLQFLIQYYNGEERAKGNILERFSAQQFPDLHSELNLSSLELGDSALYFCASSVGQGNSPLHFGNGTRLTVT.

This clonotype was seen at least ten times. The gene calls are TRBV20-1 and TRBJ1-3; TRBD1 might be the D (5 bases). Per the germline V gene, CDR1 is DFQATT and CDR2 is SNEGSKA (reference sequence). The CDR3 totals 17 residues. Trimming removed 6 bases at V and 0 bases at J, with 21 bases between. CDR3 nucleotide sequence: TGCAGTGCCCCAGCCCGGGGGAAAGGGACCTCTGGAAACACCATATATTTT. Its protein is CSAPARGKGTSGNTIYF.

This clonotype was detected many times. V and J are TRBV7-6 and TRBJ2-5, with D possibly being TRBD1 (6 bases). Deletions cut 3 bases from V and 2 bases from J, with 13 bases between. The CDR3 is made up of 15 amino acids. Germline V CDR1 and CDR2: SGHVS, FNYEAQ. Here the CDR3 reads CASSFGSDRQETQYF. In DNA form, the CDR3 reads TGTGCCAGCAGCTTTGGTTCGGACAGACAAGAGACCCAGTACTTC.

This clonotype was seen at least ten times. CDR3 in amino acids: CASSYTQRVNTEAFF. The CDR3 bases are TGTGCCAGCAGTTACACCCAAAGGGTGAACACTGAAGCTTTCTTT. The V call is TRBV6-2 or TRBV6-3, the J call TRBJ1-1; D gene ambiguous. CDR3 length: 15 residues. The germline V gene encodes CDR1 MNHEY and CDR2 SVGEGT. Trimming pared 2 bases from V and 0 bases from J, leaving 10 bases between.

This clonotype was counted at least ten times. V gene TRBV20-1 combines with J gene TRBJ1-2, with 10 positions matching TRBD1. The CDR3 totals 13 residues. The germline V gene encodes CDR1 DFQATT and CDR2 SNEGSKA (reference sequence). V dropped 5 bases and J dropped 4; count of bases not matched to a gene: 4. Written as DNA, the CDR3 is TGCAGTGCTGGGACAGGGGACGGCTATGGCTACACCTTC. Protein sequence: CSAGTGDGYGYTF.

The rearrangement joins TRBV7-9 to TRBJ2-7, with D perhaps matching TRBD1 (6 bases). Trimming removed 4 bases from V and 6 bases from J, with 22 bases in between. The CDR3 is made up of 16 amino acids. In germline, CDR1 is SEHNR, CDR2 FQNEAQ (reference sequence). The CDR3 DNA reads TGTGCCAGCAGCTGGAATCCGGGACAAGATCCCCTCGAGCAGTACTTC. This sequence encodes CASSWNPGQDPLEQYF.

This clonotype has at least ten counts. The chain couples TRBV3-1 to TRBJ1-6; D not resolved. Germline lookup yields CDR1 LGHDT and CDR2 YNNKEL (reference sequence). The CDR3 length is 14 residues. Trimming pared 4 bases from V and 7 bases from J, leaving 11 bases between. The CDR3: CASSPRDKNSPLHF. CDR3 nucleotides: TGTGCCAGCAGCCCGCGAGACAAAAATTCACCCCTCCACTTT.